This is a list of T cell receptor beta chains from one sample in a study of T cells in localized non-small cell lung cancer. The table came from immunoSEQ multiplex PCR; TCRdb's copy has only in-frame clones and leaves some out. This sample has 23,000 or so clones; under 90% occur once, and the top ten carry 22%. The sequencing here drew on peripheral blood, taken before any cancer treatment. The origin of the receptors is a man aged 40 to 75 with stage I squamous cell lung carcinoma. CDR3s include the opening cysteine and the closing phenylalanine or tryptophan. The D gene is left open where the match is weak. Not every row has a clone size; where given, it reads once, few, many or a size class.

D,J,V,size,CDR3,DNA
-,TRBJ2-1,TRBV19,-,CASNEAGRVGNEQFF,TGTGCCAGTAATGAGGCGGGCAGGGTGGGCAATGAGCAGTTCTTC
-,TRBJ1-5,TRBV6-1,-,CATLGNYYSNQPQHF,TGTGCCACCCTGGGAAATTATTATAGCAATCAGCCCCAGCATTTT
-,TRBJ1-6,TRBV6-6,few,CASRPWAADALHF,TGTGCCAGCAGACCCTGGGCAGCCGACGCTCTCCACTTT
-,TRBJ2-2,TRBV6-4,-,CASAPVNTGELFF,TGTGCCAGCGCCCCAGTGAACACCGGGGAGCTGTTTTTT
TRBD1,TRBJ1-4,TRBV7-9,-,CASSRTGINEKLFF,TGTGCCAGCAGCAGGACAGGGATTAATGAAAAACTGTTTTTT
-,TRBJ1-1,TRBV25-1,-,CASSYGGGTEAFF,TGTGCCAGCAGTTACGGGGGGGGCACTGAAGCTTTCTTT
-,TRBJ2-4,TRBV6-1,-,CASSANTDRAKNIQYF,TGTGCCAGCAGTGCGAACACAGACCGAGCCAAAAACATTCAGTACTTC
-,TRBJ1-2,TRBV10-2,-,CASSEEAQGYTF,TGCGCCAGCAGTGAGGAGGCGCAGGGCTACACCTTC
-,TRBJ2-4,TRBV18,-,CASSPNTGLAKNIQYF,TGTGCCAGCTCACCCAATACAGGGTTAGCCAAAAACATTCAGTACTTC
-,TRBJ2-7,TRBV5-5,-,CASSWTEDEQYF,TGTGCCAGCAGCTGGACAGAGGACGAGCAGTACTTC
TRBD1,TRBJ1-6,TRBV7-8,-,CASSSWDRGPSPLHF,TGTGCCAGCAGCTCCTGGGACAGGGGGCCCTCACCCCTCCACTTT
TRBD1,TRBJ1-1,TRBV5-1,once,CASSFRTGGDTEAFF,TGCGCCAGCAGCTTCCGGACAGGGGGCGATACTGAAGCTTTCTTT
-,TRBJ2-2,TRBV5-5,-,CASSVTGPTGELFF,TGTGCCAGCAGCGTGACGGGGCCCACCGGGGAGCTGTTTTTT
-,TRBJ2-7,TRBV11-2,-,CASTRQGNEQYF,TGTGCCAGCACCCGGCAGGGTAACGAGCAGTACTTC
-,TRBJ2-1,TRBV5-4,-,CASSLVAGADNEQFF,TGTGCCAGCAGCTTGGTTGCGGGGGCGGACAATGAGCAGTTCTTC
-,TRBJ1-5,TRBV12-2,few,CASRQAVVSGNQPQHF,TGTGCAAGTCGCCAAGCCGTAGTGTCGGGCAATCAGCCCCAGCATTTT
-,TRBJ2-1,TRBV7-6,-,CASSLSPLYSSYNEQFF,TGTGCCAGCAGCTTATCGCCCCTTTACTCGTCCTACAATGAGCAGTTCTTC
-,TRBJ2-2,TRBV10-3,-,CAISEGQSYTGELFF,TGTGCCATCAGTGAGGGACAGTCGTACACCGGGGAGCTGTTTTTT
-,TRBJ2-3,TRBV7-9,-,CATQDSSRTDTQYF,TGTGCCACCCAAGACAGCTCGCGCACAGATACGCAGTATTTT
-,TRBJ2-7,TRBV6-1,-,CASSADLGQRYEQYF,TGTGCCAGCAGTGCAGATCTGGGGCAAAGGTACGAGCAGTACTTC
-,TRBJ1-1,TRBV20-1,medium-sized,CSARQTEGAFF,TGCAGTGCTAGGCAGACAGAGGGAGCTTTCTTT
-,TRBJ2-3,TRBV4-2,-,CASSQDGGRYSSTDTQYF,TGTGCCAGCAGCCAAGATGGGGGAAGATACTCTAGCACAGATACGCAGTATTTT
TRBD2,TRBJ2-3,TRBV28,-,CASSSPTSLHTDTQYF,TGTGCCAGCAGTTCGCCGACTAGCCTCCACACAGATACGCAGTATTTT
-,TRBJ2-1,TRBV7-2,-,CASSFSSSSYNEQFF,TGTGCCAGCAGCTTCTCGAGTAGCTCCTACAATGAGCAGTTCTTC
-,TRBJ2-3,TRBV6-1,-,CASSDSSGDTDTQYF,TGTGCCAGCAGTGATTCGTCGGGAGACACAGATACGCAGTATTTT